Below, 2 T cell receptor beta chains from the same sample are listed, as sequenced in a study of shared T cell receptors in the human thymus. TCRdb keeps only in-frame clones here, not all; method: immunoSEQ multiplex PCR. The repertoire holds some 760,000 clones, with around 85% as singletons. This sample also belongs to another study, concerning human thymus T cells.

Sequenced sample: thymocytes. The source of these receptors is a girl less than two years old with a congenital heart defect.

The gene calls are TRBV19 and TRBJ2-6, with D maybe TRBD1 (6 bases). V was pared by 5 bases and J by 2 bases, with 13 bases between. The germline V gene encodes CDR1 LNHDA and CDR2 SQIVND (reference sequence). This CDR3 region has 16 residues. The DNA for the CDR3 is TGTGCCAGTAGTCCCCGCTACAGGGCTGGGGCCAACGTCCTGACTTTC. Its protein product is CASSPRYRAGANVLTF.

CDR3 in DNA: TGTGCCAGCAGTGACCTCTCCGGGGAGCTGTTTTTT. It translates to CASSDLSGELFF. The chain recombines TRBV6-4 with TRBJ2-2; D is ambiguous. Trimming stripped 2 bases from V and 6 bases from J, with 4 bases between. Germline-derived CDR1 and CDR2 are MRHNA and SNTAGT. CDR3 length: 12 amino acids.